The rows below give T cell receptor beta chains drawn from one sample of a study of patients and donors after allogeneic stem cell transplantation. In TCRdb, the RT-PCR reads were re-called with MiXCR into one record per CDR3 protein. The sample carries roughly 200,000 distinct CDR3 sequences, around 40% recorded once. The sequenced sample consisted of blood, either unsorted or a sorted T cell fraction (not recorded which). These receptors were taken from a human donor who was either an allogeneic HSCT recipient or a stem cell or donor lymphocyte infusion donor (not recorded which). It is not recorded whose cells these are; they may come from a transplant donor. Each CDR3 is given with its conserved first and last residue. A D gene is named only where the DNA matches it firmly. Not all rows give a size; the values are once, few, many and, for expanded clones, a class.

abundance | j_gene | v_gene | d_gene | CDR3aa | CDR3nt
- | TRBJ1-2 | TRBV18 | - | CASSPNRDYGYTF | TGTGCCAGCTCACCAAACAGAGACTATGGCTACACCTTC
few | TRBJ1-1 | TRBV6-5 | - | CASRDPGDMNTEAFF | TGTGCCAGCAGGGACCCAGGGGATATGAACACTGAAGCTTTCTTT
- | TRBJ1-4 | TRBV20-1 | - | CSARQVTTNEKLFF | TGCAGTGCTAGACAGGTGACAACTAATGAAAAACTGTTTTTT
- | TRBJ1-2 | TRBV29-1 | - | CSAPTGTPFGYTF | TGCAGCGCCCCAACCGGGACACCCTTCGGCTACACCTTC
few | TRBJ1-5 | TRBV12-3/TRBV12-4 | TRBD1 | CASSLLPWTGFNQPQHF | TGTGCCTCTTCCCTCCTCCCTTGGACAGGATTCAATCAGCCCCAGCATTTT
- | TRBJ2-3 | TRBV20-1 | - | CSARGPGNTDTQYF | TGCAGTGCGAGAGGACCCGGGAACACAGATACGCAGTATTTT
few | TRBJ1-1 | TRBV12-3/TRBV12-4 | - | CASSLMEPGTEAFF | TGTGCCAGCAGTTTAATGGAACCCGGGACTGAAGCTTTCTTT
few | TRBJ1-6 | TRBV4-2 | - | CASSQDPRQGYSPLHF | TGTGCCAGCAGCCAAGATCCGAGGCAGGGTTATTCACCCCTCCACTTT
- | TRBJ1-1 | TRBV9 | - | CASSVATNTEAFF | TGTGCCAGCAGCGTAGCTACGAACACTGAAGCTTTCTTT
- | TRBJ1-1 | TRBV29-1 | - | CSVGGGPLNTEAFF | TGCAGCGTTGGCGGGGGACCGTTGAACACTGAAGCTTTCTTT
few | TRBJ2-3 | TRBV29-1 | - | CSVDPEGGTDTQYF | TGCAGCGTTGATCCGGAGGGGGGCACAGATACGCAGTATTTT
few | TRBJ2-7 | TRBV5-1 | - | CASRPVSNYEQYF | TGCGCCAGCAGGCCCGTGTCCAACTACGAGCAGTACTTC
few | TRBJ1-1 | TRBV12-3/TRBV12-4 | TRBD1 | CASSSGTGNTEAFF | TGTGCCAGCAGCTCAGGGACAGGTAACACTGAAGCTTTCTTT
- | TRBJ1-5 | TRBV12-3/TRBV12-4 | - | CASSLYANSNQPQHF | TGTGCCAGCAGTTTGTACGCCAACAGCAATCAGCCCCAGCATTTT
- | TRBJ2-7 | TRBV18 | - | CASSPRAGNYEQYF | TGTGCCAGCTCACCACGGGCAGGGAACTACGAGCAGTACTTC
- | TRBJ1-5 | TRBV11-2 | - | CASSSGAGNQPQHF | TGTGCCAGCAGCTCCGGGGCGGGCAATCAGCCCCAGCATTTT
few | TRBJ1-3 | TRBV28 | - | CASSSPGEGSGNTIYF | TGTGCCAGCAGTTCACCAGGAGAAGGCTCTGGAAACACCATATATTTT
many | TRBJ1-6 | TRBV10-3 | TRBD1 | CAISEWQGAGSPLHF | TGTGCCATCAGTGAGTGGCAGGGGGCCGGTTCACCCCTCCACTTT
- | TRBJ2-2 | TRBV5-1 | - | CASLDPTGANTGELFF | TGCGCCAGCCTTGACCCGACAGGAGCGAACACCGGGGAGCTGTTTTTT
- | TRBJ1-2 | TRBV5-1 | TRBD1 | CASKTGTGGYGYTF | TGCGCCAGCAAGACAGGGACCGGCGGCTATGGCTACACCTTC
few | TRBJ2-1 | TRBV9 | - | CASSFDLSSYNEQFF | TGTGCCAGCAGTTTCGACCTTAGCTCCTACAATGAGCAGTTCTTC
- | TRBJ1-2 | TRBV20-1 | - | CSARRQGFHGYTF | TGCAGTGCTAGGCGCCAGGGGTTCCATGGCTACACCTTC
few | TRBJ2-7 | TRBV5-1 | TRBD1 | CASSLRGGTLYQSYEQYF | TGCGCCAGCAGCCTACGAGGGGGCACCCTCTACCAGTCCTACGAGCAGTACTTC
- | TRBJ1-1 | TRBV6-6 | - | CAGSYRTEAFF | TGTGCCGGCAGTTATAGGACTGAAGCTTTCTTT
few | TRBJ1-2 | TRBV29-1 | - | CSVEESRARGYTF | TGCAGCGTTGAAGAAAGCAGGGCAAGGGGCTACACCTTC
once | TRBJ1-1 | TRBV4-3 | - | CASSQDPGMNTEAFF | TGCGCCAGCAGCCAAGATCCAGGGATGAACACTGAAGCTTTCTTT
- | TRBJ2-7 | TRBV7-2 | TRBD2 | CASSLSGTSWSEQYF | TGTGCCAGCAGCTTGTCCGGGACTAGCTGGTCCGAGCAGTACTTC